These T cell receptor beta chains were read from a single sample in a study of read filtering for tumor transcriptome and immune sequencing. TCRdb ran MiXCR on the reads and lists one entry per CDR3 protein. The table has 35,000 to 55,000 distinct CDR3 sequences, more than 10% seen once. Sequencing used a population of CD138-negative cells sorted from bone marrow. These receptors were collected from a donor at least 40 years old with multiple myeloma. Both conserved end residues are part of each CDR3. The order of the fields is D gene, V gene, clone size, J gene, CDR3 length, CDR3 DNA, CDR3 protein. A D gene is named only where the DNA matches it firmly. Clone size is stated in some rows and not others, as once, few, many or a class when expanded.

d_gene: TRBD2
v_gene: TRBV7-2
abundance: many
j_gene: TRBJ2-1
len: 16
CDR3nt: TGTGCCAGCAGCTTAGCGGCTAGCGGGCGCTACAATGAGCAGTTCTTC
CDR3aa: CASSLAASGRYNEQFF

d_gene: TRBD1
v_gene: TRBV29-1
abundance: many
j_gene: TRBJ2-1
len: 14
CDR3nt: TGCAGCGTCGACGTGGGGACAGGGTTCAATGAGCAGTTCTTC
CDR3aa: CSVDVGTGFNEQFF

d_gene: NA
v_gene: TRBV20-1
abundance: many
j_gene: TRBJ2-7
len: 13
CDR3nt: TGCAGTGCCCCGGATTCTGGAGGCTACGAGCAGTACTTC
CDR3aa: CSAPDSGGYEQYF

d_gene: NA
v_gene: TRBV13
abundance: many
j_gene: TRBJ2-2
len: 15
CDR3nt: TGTGCCAGCGGCGAGACAGGCTTGGGCACCGGGGAGCTGTTTTTT
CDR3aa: CASGETGLGTGELFF

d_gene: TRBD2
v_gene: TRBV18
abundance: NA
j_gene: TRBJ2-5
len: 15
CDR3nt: TGTGCCAGCTCACCATTTCAGCGGGAGAAAGAGACCCAGTACTTC
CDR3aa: CASSPFQREKETQYF

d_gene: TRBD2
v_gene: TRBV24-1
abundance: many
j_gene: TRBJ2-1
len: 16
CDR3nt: TGTGCCACCAGTGATTTAGTAGCGGGAGCATACAATGAGCAGTTCTTC
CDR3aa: CATSDLVAGAYNEQFF

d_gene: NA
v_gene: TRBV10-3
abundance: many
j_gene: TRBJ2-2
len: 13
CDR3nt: TGTGCCATCAGTGAACCCGCGGCCGGGGAGCTGTTTTTT
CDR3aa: CAISEPAAGELFF

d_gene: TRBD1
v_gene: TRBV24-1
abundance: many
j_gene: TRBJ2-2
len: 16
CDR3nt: TGTGCCACCAGTGACCCAGGACAGGGTATCACCGGGGAGCTGTTTTTT
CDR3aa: CATSDPGQGITGELFF

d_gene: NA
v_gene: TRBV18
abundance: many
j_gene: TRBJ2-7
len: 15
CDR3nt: TGTGCCAGCTCACCCGTAGCGGAGGGAACCTACGAGCAGTACTTC
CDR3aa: CASSPVAEGTYEQYF

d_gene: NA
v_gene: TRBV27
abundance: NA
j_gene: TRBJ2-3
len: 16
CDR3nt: TGTGCCAGCAGTTCAGTCGTGATACGTTTCACAGATACGCAGTATTTT
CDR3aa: CASSSVVIRFTDTQYF

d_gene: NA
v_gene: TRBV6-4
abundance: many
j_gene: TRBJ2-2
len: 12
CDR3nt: TGTGCCACCAGAGGGGACACCGGGGAGCTGTTTTTT
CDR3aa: CATRGDTGELFF

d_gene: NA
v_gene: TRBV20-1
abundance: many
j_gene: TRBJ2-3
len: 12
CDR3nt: TGCAGTGCTAGAGAGGGCACAGATACGCAGTATTTT
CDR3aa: CSAREGTDTQYF

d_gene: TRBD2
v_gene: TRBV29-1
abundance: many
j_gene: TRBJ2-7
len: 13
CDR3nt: TGCAGCGTCATGGGACTAGCATCCTACGAGCAGTACTTC
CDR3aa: CSVMGLASYEQYF

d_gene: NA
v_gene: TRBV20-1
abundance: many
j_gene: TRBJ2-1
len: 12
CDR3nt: TGCAGTGCTAGAGATAGGGAGGCTGAGCAGTTCTTC
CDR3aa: CSARDREAEQFF

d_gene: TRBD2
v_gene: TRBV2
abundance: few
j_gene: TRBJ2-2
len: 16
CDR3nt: TGTGCCAGCAGCTCCACTAGCGGACCGAACACCGGGGAGCTGTTTTTT
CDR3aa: CASSSTSGPNTGELFF

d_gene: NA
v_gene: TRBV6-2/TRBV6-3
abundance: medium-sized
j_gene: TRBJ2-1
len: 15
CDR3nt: TGTGCCAGCAGTTACGGTCCGGGGACAAACAATGAGCAGTTCTTC
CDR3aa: CASSYGPGTNNEQFF

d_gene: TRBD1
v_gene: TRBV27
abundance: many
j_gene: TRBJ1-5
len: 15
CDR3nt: TGTGCCAGCAGACCCGGGACAGCCAGCAATCAGCCCCAGCATTTT
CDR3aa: CASRPGTASNQPQHF

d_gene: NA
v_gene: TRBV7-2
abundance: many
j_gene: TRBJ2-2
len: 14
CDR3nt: TGTGCCAGCAGCCCCCGGACAGTTTCCGGGGAGCTGTTTTTT
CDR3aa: CASSPRTVSGELFF

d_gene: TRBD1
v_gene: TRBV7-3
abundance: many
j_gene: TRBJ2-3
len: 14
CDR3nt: TGTGCCAGCAGCTCCCAGACAGGGGCGGATACGCAGTATTTT
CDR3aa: CASSSQTGADTQYF

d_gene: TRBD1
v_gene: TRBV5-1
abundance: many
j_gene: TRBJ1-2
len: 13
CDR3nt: TGCGCCAGCAGCACTGACAGGGAAGGAGGCTACACCTTC
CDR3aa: CASSTDREGGYTF

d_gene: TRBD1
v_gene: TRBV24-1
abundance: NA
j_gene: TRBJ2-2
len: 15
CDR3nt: TGTGCCACCAGTGATCACACAGGGGACACCGGGGAGCTGTTTTTT
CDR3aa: CATSDHTGDTGELFF

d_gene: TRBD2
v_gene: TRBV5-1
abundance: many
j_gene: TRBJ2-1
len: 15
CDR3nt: TGCGCCAGCAGCAGGCTAGCGGGAGTTGAGAATGAGCAGTTCTTC
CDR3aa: CASSRLAGVENEQFF